A selection of T cell receptor beta chains follows, all from one sample in a study of blood T cell repertoires in COVID-19. TCRdb's table, derived via immunoSEQ multiplex PCR, lists solely in-frame clones and lacks some. The sample lists 130,000 to 150,000 clones; roughly 88% were seen once. The sample was peripheral blood. Source of these receptors: a man between 60 and 75 years old with active or convalescent COVID-19. CDR3s include the opening cysteine and the closing phenylalanine or tryptophan. The order of the fields is J gene, V gene, D gene, clone size, CDR3 DNA, CDR3 protein. The D gene is left open where the match is weak. Clone size, where shown, is once, few, many, or a class for clones that have expanded.

TRBJ1-2 | TRBV4-3 | - | few | TGCGCCAGCAGCCAAGATAACTATGGGACTCGGGGCTACACCTTC | CASSQDNYGTRGYTF
TRBJ2-1 | TRBV30 | TRBD2 | many | TGTGCCTGGAGTGGCCAGCGGGGGACGACTTACAATGAGCAGTTCTTC | CAWSGQRGTTYNEQFF
TRBJ2-1 | TRBV11-2 | - | - | TGTGCCAGCAGCTTAGCGGCCGGGAGCTCCTACAATGAGCAGTTCTTC | CASSLAAGSSYNEQFF
TRBJ1-2 | TRBV4-3 | - | - | TGCGCCAGCAGCCAAGGCACAGGGTTGTCTCATGGCTACACCTTC | CASSQGTGLSHGYTF
TRBJ1-1 | TRBV6-5 | - | - | TGTGCCAGCAGGAACCGACAGCTCCCTAACACTGAAGCTTTCTTT | CASRNRQLPNTEAFF
TRBJ2-1 | TRBV11-2 | - | - | TGTGCCAGCAGCTCTCTCCCAGGGGATCCCTACAATGAGCAGTTCTTC | CASSSLPGDPYNEQFF
TRBJ2-1 | TRBV9 | TRBD2 | - | TGTGCCAGCAGCGTAGTCGACGGGAGGAATGAGCAGTTCTTC | CASSVVDGRNEQFF
TRBJ1-5 | TRBV29-1 | TRBD1 | once | TGCAGCGTTGAAGGAGACAGGGTACAGCAGCCCCAGCATTTT | CSVEGDRVQQPQHF
TRBJ1-1 | TRBV6-1 | - | - | TGTGCCAGCAGTGAGTTCCGGGACTCCGAGGCTTTCTTT | CASSEFRDSEAFF
TRBJ1-6 | TRBV19 | - | - | TGTGCCAGTAGTATAACAGCGGTCGGTTCACCCCTCCACTTT | CASSITAVGSPLHF
TRBJ2-2 | TRBV5-1 | TRBD1 | - | TGCGCCAGCAGCTTGAAACAGGGGGACACCGGGGAGCTGTTTTTT | CASSLKQGDTGELFF
TRBJ1-1 | TRBV7-2 | - | - | TGTGCCAGCAGCTTAGGACAGGTTGAAGCTTTCTTT | CASSLGQVEAFF
TRBJ1-2 | TRBV5-1 | - | - | TGCGCCAGCAGTGCGGACAGTAACTATGGCTACACCTTC | CASSADSNYGYTF